This TCR beta chain comes out of a study of blood T cell repertoires in COVID-19. Study-wide background: Nucleic acid was either cDNA or gDNA, and it came from T cells, B-cell-depleted T cells, or PBMCs.

Assay: immunoSEQ multiplex PCR; the TCRdb copy retains only in-frame clones and omits some. The sample carries about 150,000 clones, around 83% recorded once. The CDR3 loop spans 15 amino acids. V was clipped by 2 bases and J by 7 bases, with 17 bases between them. Germline values: CDR1 SNHLY, CDR2 FYNNEI. The specimen sequenced was peripheral blood. The sequence was obtained from a woman aged 60-70 years with acute or convalescent COVID-19. The chain uses TRBV2 and TRBJ1-2; D gene ambiguous. The CDR3 reads CASSEYEGRVGGYTF. CDR3 sequence (DNA): TGTGCCAGCAGTGAATACGAGGGCCGGGTCGGTGGCTACACCTTC.